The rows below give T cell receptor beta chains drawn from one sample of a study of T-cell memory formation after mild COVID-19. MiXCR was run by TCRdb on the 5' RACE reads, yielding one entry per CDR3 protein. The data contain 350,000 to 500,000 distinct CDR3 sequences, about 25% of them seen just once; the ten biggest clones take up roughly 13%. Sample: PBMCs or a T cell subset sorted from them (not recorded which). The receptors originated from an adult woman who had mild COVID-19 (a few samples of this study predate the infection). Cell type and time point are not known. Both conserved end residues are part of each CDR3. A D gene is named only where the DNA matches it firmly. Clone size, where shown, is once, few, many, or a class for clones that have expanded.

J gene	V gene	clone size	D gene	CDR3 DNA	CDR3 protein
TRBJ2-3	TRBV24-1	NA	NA	TGTGCCACCAGTGATTTGCCGGGAGATACGCAGTATTTT	CATSDLPGDTQYF
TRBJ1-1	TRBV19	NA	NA	TGTGCCACTCGGTTGGTTATTAACACTGAAGCTTTCTTT	CATRLVINTEAFF
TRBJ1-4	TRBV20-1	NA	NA	TGCAGTGCTAGGGGACCGTCGGAAAAACTGTTTTTT	CSARGPSEKLFF
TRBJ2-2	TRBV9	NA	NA	TGTGCCAGCAGCGTAGGAGGTGCTAACACCGGGGAGCTGTTTTTT	CASSVGGANTGELFF
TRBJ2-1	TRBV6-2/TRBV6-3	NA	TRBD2	TGTGCCAGCAGTTGGACTAGCGGGAGAACGAGGAATGAGCAGTTCTTC	CASSWTSGRTRNEQFF
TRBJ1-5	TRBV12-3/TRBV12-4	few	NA	TGTGCCAGCGGCAAAGGGACCCTCGACGGGCCCCAGCATTTT	CASGKGTLDGPQHF
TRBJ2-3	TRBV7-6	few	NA	TGTGCCAGCAGCTCGAGGGCTTTTCCTAGCACAGATACGCAGTATTTT	CASSSRAFPSTDTQYF
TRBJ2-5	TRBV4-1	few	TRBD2	TGCGCCAGCAGCCAGGACGCTAGCGGAAAAGAGACCCAGTACTTC	CASSQDASGKETQYF
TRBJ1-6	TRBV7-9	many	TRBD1	TGTGCCAGCAGCTCCGGACAGGGTTTCTATAATTCACCCCTCCACTTT	CASSSGQGFYNSPLHF
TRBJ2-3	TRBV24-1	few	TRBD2	TGTGCCACCAGTCTAGTTAGCGGGACCGGTACCAAGACAGATACGCAGTATTTT	CATSLVSGTGTKTDTQYF